The 4 T cell receptor beta chains in this list originate from one sample, sequenced in a study of cytomegalovirus exposure and HLA in healthy donors. Generated by immunoSEQ multiplex PCR, the TCRdb table keeps only in-frame clones and is missing some. The table records about 160,000 clones, approximately 87% of them present only once. Sequences were obtained from PBMCs. These receptors originate from a woman in her twenties or thirties in good health and CMV-seronegative.

The rearrangement joins TRBV5-1 to TRBJ2-5; 9 bases are a match to TRBD2. Germline CDR1 and CDR2: SGHRS and YFSETQ. V was clipped by 3 bases and J by 5 bases; unmatched bases: 8. The CDR3 is 15 amino acids. This CDR3 reads CASSSGLAGFETQYF. In nucleotides, the CDR3 is TGCGCCAGCAGCTCGGGACTAGCAGGTTTTGAGACCCAGTACTTC.

The gene calls are TRBV11-2 and TRBJ1-5; 9 nucleotides line up with TRBD1. After removal of 3 bases from V and 6 bases from J, the junction contained 6 bases not matched to a gene. CDR1 is SGHAT and CDR2 is FQNNGV in the germline V gene. The CDR3 has 15 residues. This CDR3 is CASSLFGQGTQPQHF. The CDR3 bases are TGTGCCAGCAGCTTGTTTGGACAGGGGACTCAGCCCCAGCATTTT.

The chain recombines TRBV6-5 with TRBJ2-2; unclear D gene. V lost 5 bases, J lost 4 bases, and 14 bases lay in between. Germline loops: CDR1 MNHEY, CDR2 SVGAGI. This CDR3 contains 15 residues. Here the CDR3 DNA reads TGTGCCAGCAGTCCGGTCCCGGGTGGCACCGGGGAGCTGTTTTTT. The encoded protein is CASSPVPGGTGELFF.

V usage is TRBV5-1 and J usage is TRBJ1-5; maybe TRBD1 (5 bases). Germline assignment: CDR1 SGHRS and CDR2 YFSETQ. This CDR3 region has 16 residues. V shed 1 base and J shed 0 bases, with 11 bases lying between them. The CDR3 coding sequence is TGCGCCAGCAGCTTGATGGGGCTGGATAGCAATCAGCCCCAGCATTTT. Translation gives CASSLMGLDSNQPQHF.